A selection of T cell receptor beta chains follows, all from one sample in a study of CD8 T cells in ankylosing spondylitis. TCRdb ran MiXCR on the 5' RACE reads and lists one entry per CDR3 protein. The sample contains under 250,000 distinct CDR3 sequences, around 25% of which appear only once. Sequenced material: blood, either unsorted or a sorted T cell fraction (not recorded which). The receptors were sampled from a male donor with ankylosing spondylitis or in good health (not recorded which). The CDR3 runs from the conserved cysteine through the conserved F or W. D genes are given only for firm matches. Some rows mark clone size as missing; the rest say once, few, many or name a class of expanded clone.

TGCAGTGCTCCCAGTTCAGGGATAGGAAACATTCAGTACTTC	CSAPSSGIGNIQYF	TRBJ2-4	few	14	TRBV20-1	NA
TGTGCCAGCAGTTTATCCCAGACAGGGAGCAATCAGCCCCAGCATTTT	CASSLSQTGSNQPQHF	TRBJ1-5	NA	16	TRBV27	TRBD1
TGCAGTGCTAGGACTAGCGGACAAAACAATTACAATGAGCAGTTCTTC	CSARTSGQNNYNEQFF	TRBJ2-1	NA	16	TRBV20-1	TRBD2
TGCAGCGTTACGATTGGGGGAACTGAAGCTTTCTTT	CSVTIGGTEAFF	TRBJ1-1	few	12	TRBV29-1	NA
TGCAGCGTTGAAGATATGGCGGGAGCCGCATATACGCAGTATTTT	CSVEDMAGAAYTQYF	TRBJ2-3	NA	15	TRBV29-1	TRBD2
TGTGCCAGCAGACTCGGACAGAAAATCACAGATACGCAGTATTTT	CASRLGQKITDTQYF	TRBJ2-3	NA	15	TRBV2	NA
TGTGCCAGCAGCGTCAGGGCCGACAATGAGCAGTTCTTC	CASSVRADNEQFF	TRBJ2-1	few	13	TRBV9	NA
TGCGCCAGCAGCCCAGACGGGGATAGCAATCAGCCCCAGCATTTT	CASSPDGDSNQPQHF	TRBJ1-5	NA	15	TRBV5-1	NA
TGTGCCAGTGGGATGGACAGGGGTAACGAGCAGTACTTC	CASGMDRGNEQYF	TRBJ2-7	NA	13	TRBV19	TRBD1
TGTGCCAGCAGCCATAGCGGGAGGGCCGATGAGCAGTTCTTC	CASSHSGRADEQFF	TRBJ2-1	few	14	TRBV4-2	TRBD2
TGCAGTGCTAGAGATCGGCTAGCGGGACACACAGATACGCAGTATTTT	CSARDRLAGHTDTQYF	TRBJ2-3	NA	16	TRBV20-1	TRBD2
TGCAGCGTTGAGAGCGGGGCGCACAACTTT	CSVESGAHNF	TRBJ1-1	NA	10	TRBV29-1	NA
TGTGCCAGCAGCTTGTGGAAGCTACAAGAGACCCAGTACTTC	CASSLWKLQETQYF	TRBJ2-5	NA	14	TRBV5-6	NA
TGTGCCAGCACCCTCGGGGAGGGTCGCAATCAGCCCCAGCATTTT	CASTLGEGRNQPQHF	TRBJ1-5	many	15	TRBV9	NA
TGTGCCAGCAGTTCCCTGGGACTAGCGGGAATGGAGACCCAGTACTTC	CASSSLGLAGMETQYF	TRBJ2-5	NA	16	TRBV28	TRBD2
TGCAGCGTTGACAGAACGAACACCGGGGAGCTGTTTTTT	CSVDRTNTGELFF	TRBJ2-2	medium-sized	13	TRBV29-1	NA
TGCAGTGCTAGCTCTCCTCGCGTGTTCCCAGATACGCAGTATTTT	CSASSPRVFPDTQYF	TRBJ2-3	few	15	TRBV20-1	NA
TGTGCCATCAGCGGACAGGGGGGGACCACCTACGAGCAGTACTTC	CAISGQGGTTYEQYF	TRBJ2-7	NA	15	TRBV10-3	TRBD1
TGCTGTGCTAGACCGACTCGACAGCCTCTTAGGTACAATGAGCAGTTCTTC	CCARPTRQPLRYNEQFF	TRBJ2-1	NA	17	TRBV20-1	NA
TGTGCCAGTAGAAGGGACTTTTCTACCTACGAGCAGTACTTC	CASRRDFSTYEQYF	TRBJ2-7	many	14	TRBV28	NA
TGCAGCGTTGAAGGGGGTAGGGACCCCTATGGCTACACCTTC	CSVEGGRDPYGYTF	TRBJ1-2	many	14	TRBV29-1	NA
TGTGCCATCAGTGAGTCGGGCGGCACCGGGGAGCTGTTTTTT	CAISESGGTGELFF	TRBJ2-2	NA	14	TRBV10-3	NA
TGTGCCAGCAGCTTAACGCGGGGTTTGGGTGAGCAGTTCTTC	CASSLTRGLGEQFF	TRBJ2-1	NA	14	TRBV7-3	NA
TGCAGCGTTGGTCCGGGAGCGGAGACCCAGTACTTC	CSVGPGAETQYF	TRBJ2-5	few	12	TRBV29-1	NA
TGCAGCGTAGCCGGGACAGTTTACAATGAGCAGTTCTTC	CSVAGTVYNEQFF	TRBJ2-1	NA	13	TRBV29-1	TRBD1
TGTGCCAGCAGCGTTCAGACAGGGACAGATACGCAGTATTTT	CASSVQTGTDTQYF	TRBJ2-3	few	14	TRBV9	TRBD1
TGTGCCAGCAGCCCCAGCGCTACTAGCGCTAGCTCCTACGAGCAGTACTTC	CASSPSATSASSYEQYF	TRBJ2-7	many	17	TRBV7-2	TRBD2
TGTGCCAGCAGGGCGGACAGCCCACCCACCTTC	CASRADSPPTF	TRBJ1-2	many	11	TRBV2	NA
TGCGCCAGCAGCTACATGCGAATAGCGGCCTACAATGAGCAGTTCTTC	CASSYMRIAAYNEQFF	TRBJ2-1	NA	16	TRBV5-1	NA
TGCAGTGCCACAGGACTAGCGGGCTCTAGCACAGATACGCAGTATTTT	CSATGLAGSSTDTQYF	TRBJ2-3	many	16	TRBV20-1	TRBD2
TGTGCCAGCAGTTTTGGGCGGCTAGCCAAAAACATTCAGTACTTC	CASSFGRLAKNIQYF	TRBJ2-4	once	15	TRBV12-3/TRBV12-4	NA
TGTGCCAGCAGCCCGCTATCGGGGGATGGGTCGCCCCTCCACTTT	CASSPLSGDGSPLHF	TRBJ1-6	many	15	TRBV3-1	NA
TGCAGCGTTGAATTTCCCGGGGAGACCCAGTACTTC	CSVEFPGETQYF	TRBJ2-5	NA	12	TRBV29-1	NA
TGCAGCGTCCGGGACCACACAGATACGCAGTATTTT	CSVRDHTDTQYF	TRBJ2-3	NA	12	TRBV29-1	NA
TGTGCCAGCAGCTCAGGGTGGGCCACTGAAGCTTTCTTT	CASSSGWATEAFF	TRBJ1-1	NA	13	TRBV7-2	NA
TGCGCCAGCAGCCAAGATGCGAGGGCGGAATACGAGCAGTACTTC	CASSQDARAEYEQYF	TRBJ2-7	many	15	TRBV4-3	NA
TGTGCCAGCAGTTTATTTCTCCTCCGGGACAGGGGAATAGAAGATACGCAGTATTTT	CASSLFLLRDRGIEDTQYF	TRBJ2-3	many	19	TRBV28	TRBD1
TGTGCCAGCAGCATGGGAGGATACGAGCAGTACTTC	CASSMGGYEQYF	TRBJ2-7	few	12	TRBV12-3/TRBV12-4	NA
TGTGCCAGCAGCCGACAGGGGACGAACACCGGGGAGCTGTTTTTT	CASSRQGTNTGELFF	TRBJ2-2	NA	15	TRBV6-1	TRBD1
TGTGCCAGCAGTTTCGGACAGGCGTCACCCCTCCACTTT	CASSFGQASPLHF	TRBJ1-6	many	13	TRBV12-3/TRBV12-4	TRBD1
TGCGCCAGCAGCCAAGGTAGACCGGAGACCCAGTACTTC	CASSQGRPETQYF	TRBJ2-5	many	13	TRBV4-1	NA
TGCAGCGTTGAAGTCGGGGTCACAGATACGCAGTATTTT	CSVEVGVTDTQYF	TRBJ2-3	NA	13	TRBV29-1	NA
TGCGCCAGCAGCTTGGGAGTAGGGGGGACTGAAGCTTTCTTT	CASSLGVGGTEAFF	TRBJ1-1	many	14	TRBV5-1	NA
TGTGCCAGTAGTATAGATCCGGGGGAGACCCAGTACTTC	CASSIDPGETQYF	TRBJ2-5	NA	13	TRBV19	NA
TGCAGCGTTGAAGAACGGACAGGGTTGGGGCAGACCCAGTACTTC	CSVEERTGLGQTQYF	TRBJ2-5	NA	15	TRBV29-1	TRBD1
TGCGCCAGCAGCTTCGGCGGTGGGGGAGAGACCCAGTACTTC	CASSFGGGGETQYF	TRBJ2-5	many	14	TRBV5-1	NA
TGTGCCAGCAAACTAGCGGGAGAGTACGAGCAGTACTTC	CASKLAGEYEQYF	TRBJ2-7	NA	13	TRBV6-1	TRBD2
TGTGCCAGCAGTTTGTGGTCTAGCGGGATGGCCTACGAGCAGTACTTC	CASSLWSSGMAYEQYF	TRBJ2-7	NA	16	TRBV12-3/TRBV12-4	TRBD2
TGTGCCAGCAGTGAGGACGTCTATAATCAGCCCCAGCATTTT	CASSEDVYNQPQHF	TRBJ1-5	many	14	TRBV9	NA
TGTGCCAGCTCACCGGGGGGACTAGCGGGAGATACGCAGTATTTT	CASSPGGLAGDTQYF	TRBJ2-3	NA	15	TRBV18	TRBD2
TGTGCCAGCAGGCGGGACAGGGCCTCCTACGAGCAGTACTTC	CASRRDRASYEQYF	TRBJ2-7	NA	14	TRBV5-4	TRBD1
TGTGCCAGCAGCAAATTTTCGGGACAGGGCTCCTACGAGCAGTACTTC	CASSKFSGQGSYEQYF	TRBJ2-7	NA	16	TRBV21-1	NA
TGTGCCAGCAGTTTTACAGTCTCCTATAATTCACCCCTCCACTTT	CASSFTVSYNSPLHF	TRBJ1-6	NA	15	TRBV28	NA
TGTGCCAGCAGCTTGGAGGACAGGAGCAATGAGCAGTTCTTC	CASSLEDRSNEQFF	TRBJ2-1	many	14	TRBV7-6	TRBD1